Each of the 20 T cell receptor beta chains below was sequenced from the same sample in a study of T cells after yellow fever vaccination. A single record per CDR3 protein comes from TCRdb applying MiXCR to the 5' RACE reads. The sample holds some 350,000 distinct CDR3 sequences; approximately 4% are singletons and the top ten take 20% to 25%. This specimen consisted of PBMCs, obtained 5 days after the yellow fever booster vaccination. These receptors were obtained from a man younger than 35 who received the YFV17D yellow fever vaccine.

This clonotype was picked up many times. This sequence joins TRBV29-1 and TRBJ2-3, with unresolved D. V lost 3 bases to trimming and J lost 4 bases, with 5 bases between them. CDR1 is SQVTM and CDR2 is ANQGSEA in the germline V gene. The CDR3 has 11 residues. DNA of the CDR3: TGCAGCGTTGATATGTCAGATACGCAGTATTTT. Its translation is CSVDMSDTQYF.

The V and J genes are TRBV7-9 and TRBJ2-7; D gene ambiguous. The V end lost 5 bases, the J end lost 6 bases, and 14 bases lay between the germline ends. The CDR3 length is 13 residues. Germline lookup yields CDR1 SEHNR and CDR2 FQNEAQ (reference sequence). The CDR3 loop reads CASSLRQRSEQYF. Written as DNA, the CDR3 is TGTGCCAGCAGCCTCCGGCAGCGCTCCGAGCAGTACTTC.

This clonotype was counted ten times or more. This sequence joins TRBV12-3 or TRBV12-4 and TRBJ2-7; tentative D call: TRBD1 (5 bases). Deletions cut 2 bases from V and 5 bases from J, with 13 bases between. The CDR3 is 14 residues long. Here the CDR3 reads CASSLSGLGNEQYF. The CDR3 region has the DNA TGTGCCAGCAGTTTATCAGGGCTCGGAAACGAGCAGTACTTC.

This chain links TRBV11-2 with TRBJ2-1; D perhaps matches TRBD2 (5 bases). Germline V gives CDR1 SGHAT, CDR2 FQNNGV. V lost 5 bases, J lost 4 bases, and 12 bases lay in between. The CDR3 extends over 14 amino acids. Written as DNA, the CDR3 is TGTGCCAGCAGCCCCCTAAGGAGGTACAATGAGCAGTTCTTC. This gives the protein CASSPLRRYNEQFF.

This clonotype has only a few counts. The chain joins TRBV20-1 to TRBJ1-1, with TRBD1 matching over 10 bases. CDR1 DFQATT and CDR2 SNEGSKA come from the germline V gene (reference sequence). The CDR3 contains 16 residues. V lost 5 bases, J lost 0 bases, and 9 bases stayed unmatched. The CDR3 loop reads CSAWDRGHLMNTEAFF. The DNA of the CDR3 is TGCAGTGCTTGGGACAGGGGCCATTTGATGAACACTGAAGCTTTCTTT.

This clonotype was seen only a few times. The chain links TRBV14 to TRBJ2-4; D gene unclear. Germline V CDR1 and CDR2: SGHDN, FVKESK. V gave up 0 bases and J gave up 3 bases, with 12 bases separating them. The CDR3 has 16 amino acids. This chain's CDR3 is CASSQEPYGGKNIQYF. CDR3 coding DNA: TGTGCCAGCAGCCAAGAACCCTATGGTGGCAAAAACATTCAGTACTTC.

This clonotype has more than one count but fewer than ten. V is TRBV7-2 and J is TRBJ2-3; tentative D call: TRBD1 (6 bases). CDR3 length: 13 amino acids. V was cut by 5 bases and J by 6 bases, with 12 bases left in between. From germline, CDR1 is SGHTA and CDR2 FQGNSA. Here the CDR3 DNA reads TGTGCCAGCAGCGGGGGCGGCAGTGATACGCAGTATTTT. Encoded protein: CASSGGGSDTQYF.

This clonotype was seen more than once but under ten times. The genes are TRBV5-4 and TRBJ2-1, with D hard to call. CDR3 length: 15 amino acids. V was shortened by 7 bases and J by 0 bases, with 14 bases between the two germline ends. The germline CDR1 and CDR2 sequences are SGHNT and YYREEE (reference sequence). As DNA, the CDR3 is TGTGCCAGCTGGGCCCAGACAAGCTCCTACAATGAGCAGTTCTTC. Amino acids: CASWAQTSSYNEQFF. The full variable domain, with the rest looked up from reference TRBV5-4 and TRBJ2-1, is ETGVTQSPTHLIKTRGQQVTLRCSSQSGHNTVSWYQQALGQGPQFIFQYYREEENGRGNFPPRFSGLQFPNYSSELNVNALELDDSALYLCASWAQTSSYNEQFFGPGTRLTVL.

The CDR3 DNA is TGTGCCAGCAACCGATCGGGGGCTCGGAAGGAGACCCAGTACTTC. Translated, it gives CASNRSGARKETQYF. The rearrangement joins TRBV6-5 to TRBJ2-5; D possibly matches TRBD1 or TRBD2 (6 bases each). Germline V lookup: CDR1 MNHEY, CDR2 SVGAGI. This CDR3 is 15 amino acids long. The V end lost 7 bases, the J end lost 5 bases, and 20 bases lay between the germline ends.

This clonotype has more than one count but fewer than ten. The chain links TRBV18 to TRBJ1-1, with no clear D. CDR3 length: 14 amino acids. The germline V gene has CDR1 KGHSH and CDR2 LQKENI. The ends were cut back, 0 bases at V and 1 base at J, with 6 bases in the middle. In DNA, the CDR3 is TGTGCCAGCTCACCACCGTCGGGGAACACTGAAGCTTTCTTT. Protein product: CASSPPSGNTEAFF.

The gene calls are TRBV6-2 or TRBV6-3 and TRBJ1-1; 9 bases align to TRBD1. Trimming at V came to 0 bases and at J to 5 bases, leaving 7 bases not matched to a gene. Germline V lookup: CDR1 MNHEY, CDR2 SVGEGT. This CDR3 contains 16 residues. The DNA of the CDR3 is TGTGCCAGCAGTTACTCGTCGGAGACAGGGGGGACTGAAGCTTTCTTT. Its protein product is CASSYSSETGGTEAFF.

The CDR3: CASSLVYNTEAFF. DNA for the CDR3: TGTGCCAGCAGCTTAGTATATAACACTGAAGCTTTCTTT. V usage is TRBV7-9 and J usage is TRBJ1-1; D uncertain. This CDR3 comprises 13 residues. CDR1 is SEHNR, CDR2 FQNEAQ, per germline (reference sequence). Trimming took off 1 base at V and 2 bases at J, with 5 bases between the two ends.

This clonotype was seen at least ten times. This chain links TRBV5-1 with TRBJ1-5; D gene ambiguous. From germline, CDR1 is SGHRS and CDR2 YFSETQ. V was shortened by 4 bases and J by 5 bases, with 16 bases between the two germline ends. The CDR3 sequence is 15 residues long. The CDR3 DNA is TGCGCCAGCAGCATCGAGGGAGAGGGCCATCAGCCCCAGCATTTT. Its protein product is CASSIEGEGHQPQHF.

Many counts were recorded for this clonotype. The rearrangement links TRBV12-3 or TRBV12-4 to TRBJ2-5, with D perhaps being TRBD1 or TRBD2 (5 bases each). V lost 5 bases and J lost 3, with 19 bases in between. The CDR3 extends over 16 amino acids. Here the CDR3 DNA reads TGTGCCAGCAGTATGCGTTTCGGGGACGTCGAAGAGACCCAGTACTTC. Protein product: CASSMRFGDVEETQYF.

This rearrangement joins TRBV6-6 to TRBJ1-2; 9 nucleotides line up with TRBD1. The CDR3 loop spans 14 amino acids. Losses at the gene ends were 7 bases for V and 8 bases for J; bases not matched to a gene: 11. Per germline, CDR1 MNHNY and CDR2 SVGAGI (reference sequence). The CDR3 sequence: CASINAQGAKGYTF. CDR3 DNA: TGTGCCAGCATCAACGCACAGGGGGCCAAAGGCTACACCTTC.

This clonotype was counted at least ten times. The chain recombines TRBV11-2 with TRBJ2-7, with D uncertain. Looked up from germline, CDR1 is SGHAT and CDR2 is FQNNGV. The CDR3 totals 19 residues. V was cut by 2 bases and J by 3 bases, with 26 bases left in between. The CDR3 nucleotides are TGTGCCAGCAGCTTACGACCGGTTACCTTCAGACGGTTAGACTACGAGCAGTACTTC. Its protein product is CASSLRPVTFRRLDYEQYF.

The rearrangement uses TRBV7-2 and TRBJ2-3; 13 bases agree with TRBD2. V was clipped by 5 bases and J by 4 bases; unmatched bases: 6. Per germline, CDR1 SGHTA and CDR2 FQGNSA. The length of the CDR3 is 16 residues. CDR3 residues: CASSPLLAGGADTQYF. CDR3 coding DNA: TGTGCCAGCAGCCCTTTACTAGCGGGGGGGGCAGATACGCAGTATTTT.

For this clonotype: This could be a read error, since a much larger clone is one nucleotide away. The V gene is TRBV11-2, the J gene TRBJ2-2; no definite D call. The CDR3 covers 16 residues. From germline, CDR1 is SGHAT and CDR2 FQNNGV. This CDR3 reads CASSLNQAANSGELFF. In nucleotides, the CDR3 is TGTGCCAGCAGCTTAAATCAAGCCGCGAACAGCGGGGAGCTGTTTTTT.

This clonotype was detected many times. A junction end diverges from the germline sequence, so it may reflect a read error. The chain links TRBV19 to TRBJ2-2; either TRBD1 or TRBD2 may supply D (5 bases each). The CDR3 contains 15 residues. Germline V gives CDR1 LNHDA, CDR2 SQIVND (reference sequence). The CDR3, as DNA: TGTGCCAGTAGTATCTTTTGGGGGAACGCCGGGGAGCTGTTTTTT. This translates into CASSIFWGNAGELFF.

V is TRBV12-3 or TRBV12-4 and J is TRBJ2-5; 7 positions agree with TRBD1. CDR3 length: 15 residues. With V trimmed by 5 bases and J by 5 bases, 11 bases remained unmatched. The CDR3 DNA sequence: TGTGCCAGCAGTGCGGACAGGACAACGAGGGAGACCCAGTACTTC. Protein: CASSADRTTRETQYF.